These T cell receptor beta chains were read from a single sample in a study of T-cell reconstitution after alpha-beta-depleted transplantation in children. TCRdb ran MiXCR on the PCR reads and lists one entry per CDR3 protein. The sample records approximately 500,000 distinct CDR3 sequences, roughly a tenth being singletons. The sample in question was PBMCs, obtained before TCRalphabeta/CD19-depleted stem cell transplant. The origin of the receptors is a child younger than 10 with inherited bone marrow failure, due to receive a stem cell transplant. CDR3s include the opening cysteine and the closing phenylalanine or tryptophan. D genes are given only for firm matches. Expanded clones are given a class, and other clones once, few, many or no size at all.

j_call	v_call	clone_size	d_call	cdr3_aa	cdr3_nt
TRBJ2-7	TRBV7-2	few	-	CASSHSGTSYEQYF	TGTGCCAGCAGCCATTCCGGGACCAGCTACGAGCAGTACTTC
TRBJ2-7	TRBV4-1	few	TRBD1	CASSQDERPDRLYEQYF	TGCGCCAGCAGCCAAGACGAGCGTCCGGACAGGCTTTACGAGCAGTACTTC
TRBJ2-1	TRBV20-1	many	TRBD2	CSAKAAGGPAEQFF	TGCAGTGCTAAAGCAGCGGGAGGGCCTGCTGAGCAGTTCTTC
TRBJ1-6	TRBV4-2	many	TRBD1	CASSQDSGRGRLSPLHF	TGTGCCAGCAGCCAAGATAGTGGCAGGGGGCGATTATCACCCCTCCACTTT
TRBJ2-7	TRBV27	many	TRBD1	CASSLDLGTAPYEQYF	TGTGCCAGCAGTTTAGACCTCGGGACAGCACCGTACGAGCAGTACTTC
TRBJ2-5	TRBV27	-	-	CASRRRPSTLEETQYF	TGTGCCAGCAGACGCCGACCCAGTACCCTCGAAGAGACCCAGTACTTC
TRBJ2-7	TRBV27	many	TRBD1	CASSLGQGLYEQYF	TGTGCCAGCAGTCTGGGACAGGGACTCTACGAGCAGTACTTC
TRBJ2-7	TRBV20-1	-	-	CSARLVGGPYEQYF	TGCAGTGCTAGACTGGTCGGAGGACCCTACGAGCAGTACTTC
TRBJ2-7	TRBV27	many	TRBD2	CASSSWTSGRGEQYF	TGTGCCAGCAGTTCGTGGACTAGCGGGAGAGGTGAGCAGTACTTC
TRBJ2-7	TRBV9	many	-	CASSVGGRVGEQYF	TGTGCCAGCAGCGTAGGAGGCAGGGTGGGGGAGCAGTACTTC
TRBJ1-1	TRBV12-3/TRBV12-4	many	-	CASRYGGNTEAFF	TGTGCCAGCAGGTACGGGGGAAACACTGAAGCTTTCTTT
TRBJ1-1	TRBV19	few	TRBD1	CASGQGGSGTEAFF	TGTGCCAGTGGGCAGGGGGGATCTGGCACTGAAGCTTTCTTT
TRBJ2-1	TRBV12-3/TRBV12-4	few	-	CASSPTVGDEQFF	TGTGCCAGCAGTCCGACAGTGGGGGATGAGCAGTTCTTC
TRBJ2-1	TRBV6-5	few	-	CASTRSHEQFF	TGTGCCAGCACCCGCTCCCATGAGCAGTTCTTC
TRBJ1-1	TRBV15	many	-	CATSRDRRMNTEAFF	TGTGCCACCAGCAGAGACAGGCGAATGAACACTGAAGCTTTCTTT
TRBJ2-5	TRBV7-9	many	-	CASSLMIASIQETQYF	TGTGCCAGCAGCTTAATGATAGCGTCAATCCAAGAGACCCAGTACTTC
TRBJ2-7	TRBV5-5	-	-	CASSSGGPLEQYF	TGTGCCAGCAGCTCTGGAGGGCCCCTCGAGCAGTACTTC
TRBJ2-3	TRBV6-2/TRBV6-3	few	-	CASTSRAYTDTQYF	TGTGCCAGCACCTCGAGGGCCTACACAGATACGCAGTATTTT
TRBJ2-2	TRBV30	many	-	CAWLLYPGAPEGGELFF	TGTGCCTGGCTCCTCTACCCGGGGGCCCCCGAGGGGGGGGAGCTGTTTTTT
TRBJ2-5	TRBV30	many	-	CAWSFTAETQYF	TGTGCCTGGAGTTTTACCGCAGAGACCCAGTACTTC
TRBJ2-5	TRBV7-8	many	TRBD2	CASRIARFSGTGETQYF	TGTGCCAGCAGAATAGCCCGATTTAGCGGGACCGGGGAGACCCAGTACTTC
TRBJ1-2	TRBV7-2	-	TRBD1	CASSSGTGPYGYTF	TGTGCCAGCAGCTCCGGGACAGGCCCCTATGGCTACACCTTC
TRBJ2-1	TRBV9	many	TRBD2	CASSVATSGTNEQFF	TGTGCCAGCAGCGTAGCGACTAGCGGTACGAATGAGCAGTTCTTC
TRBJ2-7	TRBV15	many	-	CATSRSQRRGNEQYF	TGTGCCACCAGCAGATCGCAGAGGCGGGGAAACGAGCAGTACTTC
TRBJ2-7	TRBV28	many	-	CASLRSGAYEQYF	TGTGCCAGCCTCAGGTCAGGGGCCTACGAGCAGTACTTC
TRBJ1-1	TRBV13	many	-	CASSLRGGRDAFF	TGTGCCAGCAGCCTAAGGGGGGGGCGAGACGCTTTCTTT